This T cell receptor (beta chain) was obtained from a study of T-cell reconstitution after alpha-beta-depleted transplantation in children. Trimming removed 6 bases at V and 4 bases at J, with 10 bases between. The CDR3 has 14 residues. Per the germline V gene, CDR1 is MDHEN and CDR2 is SYDVKM. Preparation of the TCRbeta library was carried out with unique molecular identifiers. TCRdb reanalysed the PCR reads using MiXCR and keeps one entry per CDR3 protein. The sample has a few hundred thousand distinct CDR3 sequences; 27% are singletons. Broader study findings: About two months after transplant, alpha-beta T cells reportedly came from several hundred expanded graft clones.

This clonotype was seen a handful of times. Its antigen remains unidentified. The specimen comprised PBMCs, sampled before TCRalphabeta/CD19-depleted stem cell transplant. The TCR was taken from a boy under three years old with Wiskott-Aldrich syndrome, due to receive a stem cell transplant. The rearrangement links TRBV28 to TRBJ1-6, with D hard to call. As DNA, the CDR3 is TGTGCCAGCAGCCTCGGATTGTATAATTCACCCCTCCACTTT. Amino acids: CASSLGLYNSPLHF.